This TCR beta chain emerged from a study of T cell responses to AZD1222 COVID-19 vaccine. TCRdb's table, derived via immunoSEQ multiplex PCR, lists solely in-frame clones and lacks some. The profile shows about 120,000 clones, roughly 93% of them singletons. Second doses at about 4 or about 12 weeks were pooled. Germline values: CDR1 SGHVS, CDR2 FNYEAQ. The V end was cut by 5 bases, the J end by 3 bases, with 4 bases between. The CDR3 contains 12 residues. Study results and caveats: The donor group comprised mostly white British people and more females; the analysis possibly underestimated clonal diversity. Regions 160-218 and 743-854 dominated among vaccine-associated CD4 TCRs spanning spike. The study found Spike-specific TCR breadth and depth rose after two AZD1222 doses.

A note on this clone: Its antigen is unknown.

The sequence was obtained from an adult who received the AZD1222 COVID-19 vaccine. The sequences come from peripheral blood, collected 28 days after the second AZD1222 dose. This rearrangement joins TRBV7-6 to TRBJ2-2; D remains unclear. The CDR3 sequence: CASSRYTGELFF. CDR3 in DNA: TGTGCCAGCAGCCGATACACCGGGGAGCTGTTTTTT.